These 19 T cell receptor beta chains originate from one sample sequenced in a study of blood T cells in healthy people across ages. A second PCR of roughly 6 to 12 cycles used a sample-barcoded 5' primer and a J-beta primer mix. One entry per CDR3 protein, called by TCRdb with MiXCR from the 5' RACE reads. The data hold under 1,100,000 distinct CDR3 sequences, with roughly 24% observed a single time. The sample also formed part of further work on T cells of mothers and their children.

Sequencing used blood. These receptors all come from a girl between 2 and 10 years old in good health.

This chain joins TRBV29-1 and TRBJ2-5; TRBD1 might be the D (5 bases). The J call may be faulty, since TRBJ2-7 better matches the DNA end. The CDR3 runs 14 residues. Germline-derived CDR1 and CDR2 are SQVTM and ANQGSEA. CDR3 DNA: TGCAGCGTGTGCAGGGAATCATTTGGTTGCGAGCAGTACTTC. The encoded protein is CSVCRESFGCEQYF.

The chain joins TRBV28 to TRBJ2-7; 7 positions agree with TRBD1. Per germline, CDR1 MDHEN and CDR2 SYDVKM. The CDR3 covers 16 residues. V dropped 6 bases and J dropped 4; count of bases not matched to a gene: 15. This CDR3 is CASRNLQGEPKYEQYF. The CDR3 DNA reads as TGTGCCAGCAGAAACCTTCAGGGGGAACCTAAGTACGAGCAGTACTTC.

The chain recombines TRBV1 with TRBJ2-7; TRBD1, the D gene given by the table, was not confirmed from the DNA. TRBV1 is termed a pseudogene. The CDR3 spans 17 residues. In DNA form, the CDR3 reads TGCACCAGCAGCCAAGTTCCCCCCTGGGGAAGCTCCTACGAGCAGTACTTC. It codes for CTSSQVPPWGSSYEQYF.

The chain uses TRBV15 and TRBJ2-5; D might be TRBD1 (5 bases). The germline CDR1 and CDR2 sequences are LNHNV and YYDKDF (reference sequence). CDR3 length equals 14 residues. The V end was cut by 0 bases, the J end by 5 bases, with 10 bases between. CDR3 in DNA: TGTGCCACCAGCAGAGATCTGGGGCGGGAGACCCAGTACTTC. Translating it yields CATSRDLGRETQYF. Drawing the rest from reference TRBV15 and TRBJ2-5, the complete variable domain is DAMVIQNPRYQVTQFGKPVTLSCSQTLNHNVMYWYQQKSSQAPKLLFHYYDKDFNNEADTPDNFQSRRPNTSFCFLDIRSPGLGDTAMYLCATSRDLGRETQYFGPGTRLLVL.

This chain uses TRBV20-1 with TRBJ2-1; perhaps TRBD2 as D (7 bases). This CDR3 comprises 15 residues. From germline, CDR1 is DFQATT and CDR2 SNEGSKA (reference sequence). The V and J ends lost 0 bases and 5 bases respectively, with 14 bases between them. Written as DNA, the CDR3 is TGCAGTGCTAGAGATGCAACGGGGGGCGACAATGAGCAGTTCTTC. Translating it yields CSARDATGGDNEQFF.

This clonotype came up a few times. CDR3 DNA sequence: TGCGCCAGCAGCCCACCGGGACTGGAAGTAGAGACCCAGTACTTC. It encodes CASSPPGLEVETQYF. The chain is built from TRBV4-1 and TRBJ2-5, with D perhaps TRBD2 (6 bases). The CDR3 sequence is 15 residues long. The germline V gene encodes CDR1 MGHRA and CDR2 YSYEKL. V dropped 4 bases and J dropped 4 bases, with 16 bases sitting between them.

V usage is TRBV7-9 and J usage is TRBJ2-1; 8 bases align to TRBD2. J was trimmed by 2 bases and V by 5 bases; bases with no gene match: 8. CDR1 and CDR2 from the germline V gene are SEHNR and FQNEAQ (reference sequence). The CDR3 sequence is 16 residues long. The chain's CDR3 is CASSRGGGGTYNEQFF. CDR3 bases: TGTGCCAGCAGCCGGGGGGGAGGGGGGACCTACAATGAGCAGTTCTTC.

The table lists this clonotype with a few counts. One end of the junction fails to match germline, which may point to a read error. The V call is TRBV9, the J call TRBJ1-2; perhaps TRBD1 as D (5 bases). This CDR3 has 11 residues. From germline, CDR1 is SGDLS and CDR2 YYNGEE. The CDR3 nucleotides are TGTGCCGGCAGCCCGGGGGACGGCTACACCTTC. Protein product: CAGSPGDGYTF.

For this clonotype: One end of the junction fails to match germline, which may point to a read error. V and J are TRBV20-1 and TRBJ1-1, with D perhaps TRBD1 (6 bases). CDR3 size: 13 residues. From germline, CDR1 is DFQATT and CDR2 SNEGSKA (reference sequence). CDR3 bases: TGCAGTGCTAGAAACAGGGTGAACACTGAAGTTTTCTTT. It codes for CSARNRVNTEVFF.

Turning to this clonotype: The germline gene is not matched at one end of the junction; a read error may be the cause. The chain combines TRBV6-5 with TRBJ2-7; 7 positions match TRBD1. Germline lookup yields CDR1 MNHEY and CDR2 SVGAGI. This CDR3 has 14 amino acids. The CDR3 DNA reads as TGTGCCAGCAAACCGGACAGGTCGCCCTACGAACAGTACTTC. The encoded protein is CASKPDRSPYEQYF.

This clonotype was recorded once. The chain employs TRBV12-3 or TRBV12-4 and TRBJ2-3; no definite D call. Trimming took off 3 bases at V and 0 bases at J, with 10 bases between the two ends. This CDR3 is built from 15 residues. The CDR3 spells CASSFSLSSTDTQYF. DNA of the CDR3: TGTGCCAGCAGTTTCAGCCTCAGCAGCACAGATACGCAGTATTTT.

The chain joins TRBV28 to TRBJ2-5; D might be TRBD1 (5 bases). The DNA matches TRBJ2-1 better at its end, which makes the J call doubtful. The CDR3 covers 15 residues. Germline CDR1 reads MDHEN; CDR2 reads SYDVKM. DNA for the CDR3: TGTGCCAGCAGTTTGTTTGGGGCCTTCGAGAACCTTCAGTTCTTC. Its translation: CASSLFGAFENLQFF.

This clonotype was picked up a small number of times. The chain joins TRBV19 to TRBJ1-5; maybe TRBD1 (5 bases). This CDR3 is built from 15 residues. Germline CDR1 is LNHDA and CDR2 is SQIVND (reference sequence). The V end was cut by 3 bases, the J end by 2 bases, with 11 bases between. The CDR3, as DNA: TGTGCCAGTAGTATTACAGGATCTCGCAATCAGCCCCAGCATTTT. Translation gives CASSITGSRNQPQHF.

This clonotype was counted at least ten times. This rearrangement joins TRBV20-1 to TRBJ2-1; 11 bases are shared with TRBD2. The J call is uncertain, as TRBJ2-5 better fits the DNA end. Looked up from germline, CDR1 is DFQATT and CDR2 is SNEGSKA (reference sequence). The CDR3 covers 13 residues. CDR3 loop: CSAPGTSGETQYF. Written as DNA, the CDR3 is TGCAGTGCTCCCGGGACTAGCGGAGAGACCCAGTACTTC.

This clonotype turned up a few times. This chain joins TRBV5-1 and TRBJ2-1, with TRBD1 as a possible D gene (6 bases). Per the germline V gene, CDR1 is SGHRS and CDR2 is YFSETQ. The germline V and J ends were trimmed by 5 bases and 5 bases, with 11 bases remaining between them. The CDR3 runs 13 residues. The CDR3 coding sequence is TGCGCCAGCAGTTGGACAGTAAACAATGAGCAGTTCTTC. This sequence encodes CASSWTVNNEQFF. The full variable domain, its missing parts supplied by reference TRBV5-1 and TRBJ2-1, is KAGVTQTPRYLIKTRGQQVTLSCSPISGHRSVSWYQQTPGQGLQFLFEYFSETQRNKGNFPGRFSGRQFSNSRSEMNVSTLELGDSALYLCASSWTVNNEQFFGPGTRLTVL.

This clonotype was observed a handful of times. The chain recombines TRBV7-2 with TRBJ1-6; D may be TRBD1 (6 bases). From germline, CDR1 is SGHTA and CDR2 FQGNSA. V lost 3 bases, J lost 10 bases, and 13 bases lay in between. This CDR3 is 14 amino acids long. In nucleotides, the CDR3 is TGTGCCAGCAGCTTTACGACAGGCCCCTCACCCCTCCACTTT. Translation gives CASSFTTGPSPLHF.

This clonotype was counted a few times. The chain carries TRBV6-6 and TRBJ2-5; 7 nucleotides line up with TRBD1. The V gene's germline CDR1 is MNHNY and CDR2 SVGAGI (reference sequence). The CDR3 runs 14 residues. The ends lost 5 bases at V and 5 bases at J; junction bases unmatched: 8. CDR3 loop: CASSLRQGWETQYF. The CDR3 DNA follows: TGTGCCAGCAGTCTACGACAGGGCTGGGAGACCCAGTACTTC.

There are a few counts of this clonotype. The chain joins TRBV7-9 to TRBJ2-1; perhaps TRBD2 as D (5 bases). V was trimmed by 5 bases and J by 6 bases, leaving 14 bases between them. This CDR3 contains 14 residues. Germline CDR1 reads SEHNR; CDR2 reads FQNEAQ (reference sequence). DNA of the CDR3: TGTGCCAGCAGCACGGGATCCTCAGCCAATGAGCAGTTCTTC. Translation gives CASSTGSSANEQFF.

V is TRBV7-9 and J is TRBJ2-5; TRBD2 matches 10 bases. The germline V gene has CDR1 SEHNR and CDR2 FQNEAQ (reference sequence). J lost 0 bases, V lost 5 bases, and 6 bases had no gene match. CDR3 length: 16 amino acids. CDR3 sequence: CASSTWTSGYQETQYF. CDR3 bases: TGTGCCAGCAGCACGTGGACTAGCGGATACCAAGAGACCCAGTACTTC.